These 22 T cell receptor beta chains were all obtained from the same sample, sequenced in a study of early T cells in non-severe SARS-CoV-2 infection (dated by TCRdb to about 2021). The method was 5' RACE. Sequencing instrument: NextSeq 500. TCRdb itself trimmed the public reads at Q25 with fastp, ran MiXCR and retained productive beta chains. Identical CDR3 proteins give one entry, which carries the most common genes and DNA. This sample has tens of thousands of distinct CDR3 sequences in its table, and over 7% of those were observed once. The top ten clones comprise 4% to 5.5% of the sample. The sample taken for sequencing was whole blood. These receptors all come from an adult who was a healthcare worker with PCR-confirmed SARS-CoV-2 infection or an uninfected control (not recorded which).

This clonotype was detected ten times or more. The CDR3 nucleotides read TGTGCTAGTGGTTTGGGGACAGGGTTGCCCTACAATGAGCAGTTCTTC. Amino acid sequence: CASGLGTGLPYNEQFF. The rearrangement uses TRBV12-5 and TRBJ2-1; 8 bases align to TRBD1. Germline CDR1 is LGHNT and CDR2 is FRNRAP. The V segment lost 1 base and the J segment 2 bases; nucleotides outside the gene matches: 4. The CDR3 has 16 amino acids.

This clonotype has at least ten counts. This chain connects TRBV20-1 to TRBJ1-6; D unclear. Trimming took 0 bases from V and 6 from J, leaving 12 bases between them. The length of the CDR3 is 15 residues. Germline-derived CDR1 and CDR2 are DFQATT and SNEGSKA (reference sequence). DNA for the CDR3: TGCAGTGCTAGAGATCAGACGGGCGCTAATTCACCCCTCCACTTT. Its protein product is CSARDQTGANSPLHF.

This clonotype was recorded at least ten times. The V gene is TRBV12-3 or TRBV12-4, the J gene TRBJ1-1; weak D call: TRBD1 (5 bases). With 6 bases removed from V and 1 base from J, the gap between germline ends came to 15 bases. The CDR3 sequence is 15 residues long. The CDR3 protein is CASRLNRRENTEAFF. The CDR3 coding sequence is TGTGCCAGCAGACTTAACAGGAGGGAGAACACTGAAGCTTTCTTT.

This clonotype was detected a few times. V is TRBV20-1 and J is TRBJ2-7; 7 bases agree with TRBD2. Germline lookup yields CDR1 DFQATT and CDR2 SNEGSKA (reference sequence). This CDR3 comprises 15 residues. The V segment lost 1 base and the J segment 3 bases; nucleotides outside the gene matches: 9. For the CDR3, the DNA is TGCAGTGCTAGAGTTTCTGAGCGGGGAGTCTACGAGCAGTACTTC. Residues: CSARVSERGVYEQYF.

The rearrangement uses TRBV29-1 and TRBJ2-1; D may be TRBD2 (6 bases). The CDR3 has 13 amino acids. The ends were cut back, 5 bases at V and 3 bases at J, with 11 bases in the middle. Germline assignment: CDR1 SQVTM and CDR2 ANQGSEA. The chain's CDR3 is CSVRRTIYNEQFF. CDR3 bases: TGCAGCGTTCGAAGGACTATCTACAATGAGCAGTTCTTC.

There are a few counts of this clonotype. This chain joins TRBV20-1 and TRBJ2-1; 10 bases match TRBD2. The germline gives CDR1 DFQATT, CDR2 SNEGSKA (reference sequence). The CDR3 runs 15 residues. J gave up 6 bases and V 2 bases, and 7 bases lay outside the gene matches. The CDR3: CSARSLAGVLNEQFF. CDR3 DNA: TGCAGTGCTAGATCCCTAGCGGGAGTTCTCAATGAGCAGTTCTTC.

This clonotype showed up just a few times. This chain connects TRBV19 to TRBJ2-2; a possible D gene is TRBD1 (5 bases). This CDR3 comprises 15 residues. Germline V lookup: CDR1 LNHDA, CDR2 SQIVND (reference sequence). V lost 5 bases to trimming and J lost 1 base, with 11 bases between them. The CDR3 nucleotides are TGTGCCAGTAGTCCTTATACAGGGAACACCGGGGAGCTGTTTTTT. It specifies CASSPYTGNTGELFF. Full variable domain (missing parts from reference TRBV19 and TRBJ2-2): DGGITQSPKYLFRKEGQNVTLSCEQNLNHDAMYWYRQDPGQGLRLIYYSQIVNDFQKGDIAEGYSVSREKKESFPLTVTSAQKNPTAFYLCASSPYTGNTGELFFGEGSRLTVL.

V and J are TRBV27 and TRBJ2-7; D could derive from TRBD1 or TRBD2 (5 bases each). Per the germline V gene, CDR1 is MNHEY and CDR2 is SMNVEV (reference sequence). Trimming pared 8 bases from V and 5 bases from J, leaving 25 bases between. The CDR3 covers 16 residues. The CDR3 bases are TGTGCCAGCCGGAAGTCGGGGCTATGGGCTGGGGACGAGCAGTACTTC. As protein: CASRKSGLWAGDEQYF.

The chain carries TRBV6-1 and TRBJ1-1; 9 nucleotides line up with TRBD1. This CDR3 comprises 18 residues. Germline V CDR1 and CDR2: MNHNS, SASEGT. After removal of 5 bases from V and 4 bases from J, the junction contained 17 bases not matched to a gene. The CDR3 DNA is TGTGCCAGCAGTCCCAATGTAGGGAGGGGGACAGGGTTCACTGAAGCTTTCTTT. This sequence encodes CASSPNVGRGTGFTEAFF.

This clonotype was observed many times. The chain carries TRBV2 and TRBJ2-3; TRBD2 is a possible D gene (6 bases). Germline values: CDR1 SNHLY, CDR2 FYNNEI. The CDR3 has 14 amino acids. Trimming took off 4 bases at V and 3 bases at J, with 11 bases between the two ends. The chain's CDR3 is CASSGRERTDTQYF. The CDR3 DNA reads as TGTGCCAGCAGTGGGAGGGAGCGGACAGATACGCAGTATTTT.

This clonotype appeared a few times. V gene TRBV20-1 combines with J gene TRBJ1-1; D is unresolved. V shed 3 bases and J shed 7 bases, with 12 bases lying between them. Germline CDR1 is DFQATT and CDR2 is SNEGSKA (reference sequence). The CDR3 is made up of 12 amino acids. The CDR3 nucleotides are TGCAGTGCTAGGAGTCCCGGTCGTGAAGCTTTCTTT. Its protein product is CSARSPGREAFF.

In this sample, this clonotype turned up many times. The genes are TRBV12-5 and TRBJ2-2; a possible D gene is TRBD2 (6 bases). Germline CDR1 reads LGHNT; CDR2 reads FRNRAP. This CDR3 has 16 amino acids. V was cut by 1 base and J by 0 bases, with 9 bases left in between. CDR3 residues: CASGLGLGSNTGELFF. The CDR3 nucleotides read TGTGCTAGTGGTTTGGGACTAGGGTCGAACACCGGGGAGCTGTTTTTT.

The chain recombines TRBV28 with TRBJ2-1; 7 bases are shared with TRBD2. J lost 8 bases, V lost 5 bases, and 15 bases had no gene match. CDR3 length equals 16 residues. Per the germline V gene, CDR1 is MDHEN and CDR2 is SYDVKM. CDR3 region: CASSPPGLPLFDEQFF. The CDR3 DNA is TGTGCCAGCAGTCCGCCGGGACTACCTCTCTTCGATGAGCAGTTCTTC.

The chain couples TRBV27 to TRBJ1-1; 7 positions match TRBD1. This CDR3 is built from 13 residues. Germline V gives CDR1 MNHEY, CDR2 SMNVEV (reference sequence). Losses at the gene ends were 3 bases for V and 5 bases for J; bases not matched to a gene: 3. CDR3 nucleotides: TGTGCCAGCAGTTTTACAGGGGAGACTGAAGCTTTCTTT. Translated: CASSFTGETEAFF.

The J gene is TRBJ2-5, the V gene TRBV20-1; D perhaps matches TRBD2 (5 bases). Germline CDR1 DFQATT, CDR2 SNEGSKA (reference sequence). This CDR3 is built from 13 residues. Trimming removed 6 bases at V and 2 bases at J, with 13 bases between. DNA for the CDR3: TGCAGTGCCCGCGGGCGAGGACAAGAGACCCAGTACTTC. This gives the protein CSARGRGQETQYF.

The rearrangement links TRBV5-1 to TRBJ2-3; TRBD2 aligns across 11 bases. V gave up 1 base and J gave up 5 bases; unmatched junction bases: 9. Germline lookup yields CDR1 SGHRS and CDR2 YFSETQ. This CDR3 region has 17 residues. The CDR3 coding sequence is TGCGCCAGCAGCTTGCCCCGACTAGCGGGATTGGGAGATACGCAGTATTTT. Translating gives CASSLPRLAGLGDTQYF. The full variable domain, its missing parts supplied by reference TRBV5-1 and TRBJ2-3, is KAGVTQTPRYLIKTRGQQVTLSCSPISGHRSVSWYQQTPGQGLQFLFEYFSETQRNKGNFPGRFSGRQFSNSRSEMNVSTLELGDSALYLCASSLPRLAGLGDTQYFGPGTRLTVL.

The chain's CDR3 is CASGLAWGKNYEQYF. CDR3 nucleotide sequence: TGTGCTAGTGGTTTAGCGTGGGGGAAGAACTACGAGCAGTACTTC. The chain has TRBV12-5 and TRBJ2-7; D tentatively reads TRBD1 or TRBD2 (5 bases each). The CDR3 is 15 amino acids. Trimming left V 3 bases short and J 3 bases short, with 15 bases between. The V gene's germline CDR1 is LGHNT and CDR2 FRNRAP.

The table lists this clonotype with a few counts. The chain carries TRBV11-2 and TRBJ2-5; the D is unclear. CDR1 is SGHAT, CDR2 FQNNGV, per germline. The CDR3 length is 14 residues. V was shortened by 1 base and J by 3 bases, with 9 bases between the two germline ends. The CDR3 sequence is CASSLVTREETQYF. The CDR3 nucleotides are TGTGCCAGCAGCTTAGTTACGCGAGAAGAGACCCAGTACTTC.

This clonotype was picked up a small number of times. V gene TRBV11-1 combines with J gene TRBJ2-1, with 12 bases aligning to TRBD2. V shed 3 bases and J 4 bases; nucleotides not matched to a gene: 7. CDR3 length: 17 amino acids. Germline assignment: CDR1 SGHAT and CDR2 FQDESV (reference sequence). This chain's CDR3 is CASSLTSGSNRYNEQFF. The CDR3 nucleotides read TGTGCCAGCAGCTTGACTAGCGGGAGCAATCGGTACAATGAGCAGTTCTTC.

V usage is TRBV2 and J usage is TRBJ1-1, with D unresolved. The ends were cut back, 6 bases at V and 2 bases at J, with 13 bases in the middle. This CDR3 is built from 14 residues. Germline CDR1 is SNHLY and CDR2 is FYNNEI. CDR3 nucleotide sequence: TGTGCCAGCAGAGCGAGCCCACAAAACACTGAAGCTTTCTTT. Translated: CASRASPQNTEAFF.

The CDR3 DNA is TGTGCCAGCAGCTTATGGACAGGGGGTAGTGAGCAGTTCTTC. The encoded protein is CASSLWTGGSEQFF. The gene calls are TRBV7-8 and TRBJ2-1; 10 bases align to TRBD1. The CDR3 spans 14 residues. Germline loops: CDR1 SGHVS, CDR2 FQNEAQ. V gave up 2 bases and J gave up 9 bases; unmatched junction bases: 4.

V and J are TRBV7-9 and TRBJ1-2; 9 bases map to TRBD1. The CDR3 loop spans 15 amino acids. Trimming cost V 0 bases and J 5 bases; bases outside gene matches: 4. The germline V gene encodes CDR1 SEHNR and CDR2 FQNEAQ (reference sequence). CDR3 sequence: CASSLASGQGYGYTF. Written as DNA, the CDR3 is TGTGCCAGCAGCTTAGCGTCGGGACAGGGTTATGGCTACACCTTC.